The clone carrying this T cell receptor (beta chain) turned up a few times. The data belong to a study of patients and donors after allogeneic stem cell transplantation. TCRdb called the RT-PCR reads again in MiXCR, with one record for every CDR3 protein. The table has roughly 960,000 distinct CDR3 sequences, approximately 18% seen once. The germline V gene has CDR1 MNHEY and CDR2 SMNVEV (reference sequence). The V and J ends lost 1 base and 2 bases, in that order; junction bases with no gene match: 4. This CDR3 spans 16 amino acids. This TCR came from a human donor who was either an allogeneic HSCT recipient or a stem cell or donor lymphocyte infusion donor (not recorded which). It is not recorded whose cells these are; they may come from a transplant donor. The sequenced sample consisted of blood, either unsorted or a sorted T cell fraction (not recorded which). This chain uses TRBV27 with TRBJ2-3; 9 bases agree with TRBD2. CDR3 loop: CASSLWASGDTDTQYF. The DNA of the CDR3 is TGTGCCAGCAGTTTATGGGCTAGCGGGGACACAGATACGCAGTATTTT.